The rows below give T cell receptor beta chains drawn from one sample of a study of blood T cell repertoires in COVID-19. TCRdb's copy holds only in-frame clones and misses some; the assay was immunoSEQ multiplex PCR. The repertoire holds around 12,000 clones, with roughly 85% as singletons. Sequenced: peripheral blood. These TCRs come from a human donor in a cohort sampled during active COVID-19. CDR3s include the opening cysteine and the closing phenylalanine or tryptophan. D genes are given only for firm matches. Clone sizes are given selectively: once, few, many, or a class where the clone is expanded.

v_gene	j_gene	abundance	d_gene	CDR3aa	CDR3nt
TRBV5-8	TRBJ1-2	once	-	CASSLVGGPNYGYTF	TGTGCCAGCAGCTTGGTCGGGGGGCCGAACTATGGCTACACCTTC
TRBV7-9	TRBJ1-2	-	TRBD1	CASSLDRGDGYTF	TGTGCCAGCAGCCTGGACAGGGGAGATGGCTACACCTTC
TRBV30	TRBJ2-1	-	TRBD2	CAWSESTSGPYNEQFF	TGTGCCTGGAGTGAGTCTACTAGCGGGCCCTACAATGAGCAGTTCTTC
TRBV11-2	TRBJ1-6	few	TRBD1	CASSLRTGGSSYNSPLHF	TGTGCCAGCAGCCTCCGGACAGGGGGGAGCTCCTATAATTCACCCCTCCACTTT
TRBV3-1/TRBV3-2	TRBJ2-3	-	-	CASSQGQKDTQYF	TGTGCCAGCAGCCAGGGACAAAAAGATACGCAGTATTTT
TRBV5-1	TRBJ2-2	-	-	CASSLRTGINTGELFF	TGCGCCAGCAGCTTAAGGACGGGGATTAACACCGGGGAGCTGTTTTTT
TRBV7-6	TRBJ2-6	-	TRBD2	CASRLAGGAGANVLTF	TGTGCCAGCCGACTAGCGGGAGGTGCTGGGGCCAACGTCCTGACTTTC
TRBV13	TRBJ2-1	once	TRBD2	CASISPAASGKYEQFF	TGTGCCAGCATAAGTCCCGCGGCTAGCGGGAAGTATGAGCAGTTCTTC
TRBV10-3	TRBJ2-1	-	TRBD2	CAIRTNLAGGTHEQFF	TGTGCCATCAGAACCAACCTAGCGGGAGGGACCCATGAGCAGTTCTTC
TRBV7-8	TRBJ2-3	-	TRBD1	CASSPRQGAPDTQYF	TGTGCCAGCAGCCCCCGACAGGGGGCACCAGATACGCAGTATTTT
TRBV6-6	TRBJ1-5	-	-	CASSLAAPYSNQPQHF	TGTGCCAGCAGTTTGGCGGCTCCCTATAGCAATCAGCCCCAGCATTTT
TRBV11-2	TRBJ2-1	-	-	CASSYPGSSYNEQFF	TGTGCCAGCAGCTACCCGGGTTCCTCCTACAATGAGCAGTTCTTC